A selection of T cell receptor beta chains follows, all from one sample in a study of Ad26.COV2.S vaccination and SARS-CoV-2 variants. Assay used: immunoSEQ multiplex PCR; TCRdb lists only in-frame clones, some missing. Of around 300,000 clones listed, roughly 90% are singletons. Sequencing used peripheral blood, obtained in a trial of Ad26.COV2.S vaccine versus placebo. Receptors originate from a person between 18 and 65 years old who received the Ad26.COV2.S COVID-19 vaccine or a placebo. The CDR3 runs from the conserved cysteine through the conserved F or W. A D gene is named only where the DNA matches it firmly. Size values are once, few and many counts, or a class for expanded clones, and some rows have none.

clone size,CDR3 length,D gene,V gene,J gene,CDR3 protein,CDR3 DNA
-,16,TRBD2,TRBV27,TRBJ2-7,CASSLSRREVTHEQYF,TGTGCCAGCAGTTTATCGAGGCGGGAGGTCACCCACGAGCAGTACTTC
-,15,-,TRBV5-4,TRBJ1-4,CASSRGVRTNEKLFF,TGTGCCAGCAGCCGCGGGGTCAGAACTAATGAAAAACTGTTTTTT
-,16,-,TRBV19,TRBJ1-1,CASSSQTGGFRIKAFF,TGTGCCAGTAGTTCCCAGACAGGCGGATTCCGAATTAAAGCTTTCTTT
-,15,-,TRBV14,TRBJ1-1,CASSRGRATDTEAFF,TGTGCCAGCAGCAGGGGACGCGCAACTGACACTGAAGCTTTCTTT
-,13,-,TRBV7-3,TRBJ2-2,CASSLTFPGELFF,TGTGCCAGCAGCTTAACCTTCCCCGGGGAGCTGTTTTTT
-,16,TRBD2,TRBV5-4,TRBJ2-6,CASSPGGPSGANVLTF,TGTGCCAGCAGCCCGGGAGGGCCCTCTGGGGCCAACGTCCTGACTTTC
-,15,-,TRBV7-8,TRBJ2-7,CASSLEDTGIYEQYF,TGTGCCAGCAGCTTGGAGGACACAGGGATCTACGAGCAGTACTTC
-,16,TRBD1,TRBV11-2,TRBJ2-2,CASSLNRGFATGELFF,TGTGCCAGCAGCTTAAACAGGGGATTCGCGACCGGGGAGCTGTTTTTT
-,14,-,TRBV5-4,TRBJ1-4,CASSRGTGSEKLFF,TGTGCCAGCAGTAGGGGGACGGGAAGTGAAAAACTGTTTTTT
-,13,-,TRBV7-9,TRBJ1-2,CASSSGTNYGYTF,TGTGCCAGCAGCTCCGGGACAAACTATGGCTACACCTTC
-,14,-,TRBV6-2/TRBV6-3,TRBJ2-3,CASSREYLTDTQYF,TGTGCCAGCAGCCGGGAGTACCTCACAGATACGCAGTATTTT
-,14,TRBD2,TRBV28,TRBJ2-7,CASSLAGVGYEQYF,TGTGCCAGCAGTTTAGCGGGAGTGGGGTACGAGCAGTACTTC
-,14,-,TRBV5-4,TRBJ1-5,CASSFGGTDQPQHF,TGTGCCAGCAGCTTCGGAGGTACGGATCAGCCCCAGCATTTT
-,13,-,TRBV2,TRBJ1-4,CASTVSTNEKLFF,TGTGCCAGCACCGTCTCAACTAATGAAAAACTGTTTTTT
-,14,TRBD2,TRBV18,TRBJ2-1,CASSPGLAGIEQFF,TGTGCCAGCTCACCAGGGCTAGCGGGGATTGAGCAGTTCTTC
-,12,-,TRBV28,TRBJ1-4,CASSERNEKLFF,TGTGCCAGCAGTGAGCGGAATGAAAAACTGTTTTTT
-,13,-,TRBV7-2,TRBJ2-7,CASSFSSSYEQYF,TGTGCCAGCAGCTTTAGTAGCTCCTACGAGCAGTACTTC
-,18,TRBD2,TRBV11-2,TRBJ2-4,CASSFGASGSLAKNIQYF,TGTGCCAGCAGCTTCGGGGCTAGCGGATCACTAGCCAAAAACATTCAGTACTTC
few,17,-,TRBV4-1,TRBJ2-7,CASSQPPGIGVGYEQYF,TGCGCCAGCAGCCAACCCCCCGGTATAGGTGTAGGTTACGAGCAGTACTTC
-,17,TRBD2,TRBV6-6,TRBJ2-3,CASSLVFSGRRTDTQYF,TGTGCCAGCAGTCTCGTTTTTAGCGGGAGACGGACAGATACGCAGTATTTT
-,18,-,TRBV28,TRBJ1-2,CASSLFDNRAPGLYGYTF,TGTGCCAGCAGTTTGTTCGATAACCGGGCCCCCGGTCTCTATGGCTACACCTTC
-,13,-,TRBV2,TRBJ1-1,CASSERRGAGAFF,TGTGCCAGCAGTGAAAGGAGGGGGGCTGGAGCTTTCTTT
-,17,TRBD1,TRBV18,TRBJ1-4,CASSPATPGTGGEKLFF,TGTGCCAGCTCACCAGCCACACCTGGGACAGGGGGGGAAAAACTGTTTTTT
-,15,-,TRBV4-2,TRBJ1-1,CASSQDGGDDTEAFF,TGTGCCAGCAGCCAAGATGGAGGGGATGACACTGAAGCTTTCTTT
once,15,TRBD2,TRBV24-1,TRBJ2-1,CATSVSRDYYNEQFF,TGTGCCACCAGTGTATCAAGGGACTACTACAATGAGCAGTTCTTC
-,15,TRBD1,TRBV28,TRBJ1-3,CASSWDRGPGNTIYF,TGTGCCAGCAGTTGGGACAGGGGGCCTGGAAACACCATATATTTT
-,18,-,TRBV28,TRBJ1-1,CASSLLPREGTLNTEAFF,TGTGCCAGCAGTTTATTACCCAGGGAGGGGACCTTGAACACTGAAGCTTTCTTT
-,15,TRBD2,TRBV2,TRBJ2-7,CASSEVLADTYEQYF,TGTGCCAGCAGTGAAGTACTAGCGGATACCTACGAGCAGTACTTC